This T cell receptor beta chain originates from a study of T cells in women clearing cervical HPV infection. Study background: Women with histologically confirmed HPV16-related CIN3 or worse, 2 with invasive cancer, served as cases.

For this clone: Read coverage stops 3 residues before the CDR3 terminus; the germline J gene supplies the remainder.

The repertoire was sequenced with immunoSEQ multiplex PCR; TCRdb's copy has only in-frame clones and lacks some. The sample has around 15,000 clones. The CDR3 spans 13 residues. V lost 3 bases, J lost 6 bases, and 15 bases lay in between. Germline lookup yields CDR1 DFQATT and CDR2 SNEGSKA (reference sequence). This TCR was recovered from a woman between 18 and 75 years old with a cervical HPV16 infection that either progressed to CIN3+ or cleared (not recorded which). Input material: blood buffy coat. This rearrangement joins TRBV20-1 to TRBJ2-7, with D perhaps matching TRBD1 (5 bases). Partial CDR3 DNA: TGCAGTGCTAGTCAGCAGGGTCGTTTCGAG. Translated: CSASQQGRFE. The whole CDR3 is CSASQQGRFEQYF.